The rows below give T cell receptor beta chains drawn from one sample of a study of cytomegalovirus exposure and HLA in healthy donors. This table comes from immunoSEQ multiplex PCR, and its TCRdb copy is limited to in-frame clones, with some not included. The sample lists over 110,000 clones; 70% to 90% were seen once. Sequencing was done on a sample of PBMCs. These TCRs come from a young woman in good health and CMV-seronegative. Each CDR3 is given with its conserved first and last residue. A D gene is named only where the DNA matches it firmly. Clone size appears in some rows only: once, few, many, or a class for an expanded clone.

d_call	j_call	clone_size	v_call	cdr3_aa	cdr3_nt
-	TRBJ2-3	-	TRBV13	CASSLVGGAEDTQYF	TGTGCCAGCAGCTTAGTTGGGGGGGCCGAAGATACGCAGTATTTT
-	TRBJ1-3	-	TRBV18	CASSPVGASGNTIYF	TGTGCCAGCTCACCAGTGGGAGCCTCTGGAAACACCATATATTTT
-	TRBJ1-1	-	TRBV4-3	CASSQDRVWDTEAFF	TGCGCCAGCAGCCAAGATCGGGTCTGGGACACTGAAGCTTTCTTT
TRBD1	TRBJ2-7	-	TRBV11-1	CASSTRTGTGGEQYF	TGTGCCAGCAGCACGAGGACGGGGACAGGGGGCGAGCAGTACTTC
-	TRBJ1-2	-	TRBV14	CASSQGAGRGYGYTF	TGTGCCAGCAGCCAAGGGGCAGGGCGCGGCTATGGCTACACCTTC
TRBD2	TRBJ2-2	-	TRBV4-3	CASSQRTSGYTGELFF	TGCGCCAGCAGCCAGCGGACTAGCGGATACACCGGGGAGCTGTTTTTT
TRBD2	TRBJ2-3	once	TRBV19	CASSIGTSGKDTQYF	TGTGCCAGTAGTATAGGGACTAGCGGGAAAGATACGCAGTATTTT
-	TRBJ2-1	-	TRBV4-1	CASSQKLINEQFF	TGCGCCAGCAGCCAGAAACTGATAAATGAGCAGTTCTTC
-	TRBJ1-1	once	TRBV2	CASSDRGGEAFF	TGTGCCAGCAGTGACAGGGGCGGGGAAGCTTTCTTT
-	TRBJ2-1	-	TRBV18	CASSPDYDNEQFF	TGTGCCAGCTCACCCGACTACGACAATGAGCAGTTCTTC
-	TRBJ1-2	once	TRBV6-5	CASSYDKNYGYTF	TGTGCCAGCAGTTACGACAAAAACTATGGCTACACCTTC
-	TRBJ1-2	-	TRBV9	CASSGSGGWGYTF	TGTGCCAGCAGCGGCTCCGGGGGGTGGGGCTACACCTTC
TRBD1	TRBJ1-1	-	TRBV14	CASSFDRGLNTEAFF	TGTGCCAGCAGCTTCGACAGGGGATTGAACACTGAAGCTTTCTTT
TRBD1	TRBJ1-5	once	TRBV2	CASSTEGAVNQPQHF	TGTGCCAGCAGTACAGAGGGGGCGGTCAATCAGCCCCAGCATTTT
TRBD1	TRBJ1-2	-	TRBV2	CASTLTGDHGYTF	TGTGCCAGCACCCTCACAGGGGACCATGGCTACACCTTC
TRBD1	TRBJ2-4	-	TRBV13	CASSGRTGGSAIQYF	TGTGCCAGCAGCGGCAGGACAGGGGGATCCGCGATTCAGTACTTC
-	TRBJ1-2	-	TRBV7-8	CASSAGWGRFNYGYTF	TGTGCCAGCAGCGCCGGATGGGGGAGGTTTAACTATGGCTACACCTTC
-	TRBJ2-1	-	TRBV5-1	CASSLLPVTEGSYNEQFF	TGCGCCAGCAGCTTACTCCCCGTGACGGAGGGCTCCTACAATGAGCAGTTCTTC
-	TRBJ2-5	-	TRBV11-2	CASSQGVYRRGQETQYF	TGTGCCAGCAGCCAAGGCGTCTACCGCCGGGGCCAAGAGACCCAGTACTTC
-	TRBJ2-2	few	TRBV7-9	CASSLARTTGELFF	TGTGCCAGCAGCTTAGCGCGGACAACCGGGGAGCTGTTTTTT
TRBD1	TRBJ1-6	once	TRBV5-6	CASSLARDSYSYNSPLHF	TGTGCCAGCAGCTTGGCGCGGGACAGTTACTCCTATAATTCACCCCTCCACTTT
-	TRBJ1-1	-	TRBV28	CASTGMNTEAFF	TGTGCCAGCACCGGGATGAACACTGAAGCTTTCTTT
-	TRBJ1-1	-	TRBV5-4	CASSVGIERGAEAFF	TGTGCCAGCAGCGTGGGGATCGAGAGAGGCGCTGAAGCTTTCTTT
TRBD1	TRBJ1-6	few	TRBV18	CASSPGTGPISSPLHF	TGTGCCAGCTCACCAGGGACAGGACCAATATCTTCACCCCTCCACTTT
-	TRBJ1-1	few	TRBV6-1	CASSLLQGKAFF	TGTGCCAGCAGCCTCCTCCAGGGAAAAGCTTTCTTT
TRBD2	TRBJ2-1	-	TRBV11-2	CASSFQRGGRNEQFF	TGTGCCAGCAGCTTCCAGCGGGGGGGCCGAAATGAGCAGTTCTTC
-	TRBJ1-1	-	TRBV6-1	CASSEEWGAGVREAFF	TGTGCCAGCAGTGAGGAGTGGGGAGCTGGTGTCAGGGAAGCTTTCTTT
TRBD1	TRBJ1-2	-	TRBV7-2	CASSTRDRDGYTF	TGTGCCAGCAGCACACGGGACAGGGACGGCTACACCTTC